This T cell receptor (beta chain) was sequenced during a study of blood T cell repertoires in COVID-19. Study context: The samples span acute and convalescent COVID-19 from the United States, Italy and Spain. T cells, B-cell-depleted T cells, or PBMCs provided the cDNA or gDNA that served as material.

The ends were cut back, 1 base at V and 4 bases at J, with 13 bases in the middle. The CDR3 is 15 residues long. Germline V gives CDR1 MGHRA, CDR2 YSYEKL. Under the authors' procedure: The assay estimated nucleated cells by amplifying reference gene primers. Libraries were prepared by immunoSEQ multiplex PCR; TCRdb keeps only in-frame clonotypes and omits some of them. V and J calls plus clone size are reproduced from that table; the DNA served to infer D and trimming. The sample includes some 270,000 clones, 65% to 85% seen only once; the top ten take less than 2%. The rearrangement uses TRBV4-1 and TRBJ2-5; no reliable D call. The receptor's source is a woman in her forties who had recovered from COVID-19. The sample was peripheral blood. The CDR3 DNA follows: TGCGCCAGCAGCCAAGCAAGCTCGTGGTCAGAGACCCAGTACTTC. It yields the protein CASSQASSWSETQYF.